Detailed here is one T cell receptor (beta chain). Here immunoSEQ multiplex PCR was the method, and the copy in TCRdb shows in-frame clones only, minus some. The sample is made up of 7,000 to 8,000 clones, and the top ten hold under 2% of it. This specimen belongs to a study of synovial regulatory T cells in juvenile arthritis. This CDR3 has 16 residues. Only the protein is on record. Looked up from germline, CDR1 is LNHDA and CDR2 is SQIVND (reference sequence). The source is a donor aged 2 to 35 with juvenile idiopathic arthritis. What was sequenced was Treg cells from blood. The subset is: remaining (HLA-DR-negative) circulating blood Treg cells. The chain uses TRBV19 and TRBJ1-5. CDR3 in amino acids: CASSMDPAYSNQPQHF. Full variable domain (remainder filled in from reference TRBV19 and TRBJ1-5): DGGITQSPKYLFRKEGQNVTLSCEQNLNHDAMYWYRQDPGQGLRLIYYSQIVNDFQKGDIAEGYSVSREKKESFPLTVTSAQKNPTAFYLCASSMDPAYSNQPQHFGDGTRLSIL.